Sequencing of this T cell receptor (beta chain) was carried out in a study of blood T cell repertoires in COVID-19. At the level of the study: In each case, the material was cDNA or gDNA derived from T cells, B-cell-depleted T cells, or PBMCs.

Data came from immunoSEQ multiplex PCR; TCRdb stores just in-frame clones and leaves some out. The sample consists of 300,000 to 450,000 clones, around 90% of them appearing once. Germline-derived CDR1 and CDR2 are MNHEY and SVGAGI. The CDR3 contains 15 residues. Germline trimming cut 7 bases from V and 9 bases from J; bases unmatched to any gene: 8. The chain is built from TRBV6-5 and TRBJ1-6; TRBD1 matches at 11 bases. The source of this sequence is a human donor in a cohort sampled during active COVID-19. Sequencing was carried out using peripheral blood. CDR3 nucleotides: TGTGCCAGCATTGTCCGGGACAGGGGGTTTTCACCCCTCCACTTT. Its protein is CASIVRDRGFSPLHF.